This TCR beta chain was identified during a study of response to subunit inactivated influenza vaccine. TCRdb re-derived calls from the RT-PCR reads in MiXCR, one entry per CDR3 protein. The table lists 550,000 to 600,000 distinct CDR3 sequences, 10% to 15% of them singletons. Turning to this clonotype: A much larger clone sits a single nucleotide away, making a read error possible.

CDR1 ENHRY and CDR2 SYGVKD come from the germline V gene. CDR3 length: 16 amino acids. The sequenced sample was PBMCs from blood, obtained on the day of vaccination. The chain joins TRBV10-3 to TRBJ2-3, with D maybe TRBD1 (6 bases). The clonotype comes from a man aged 50-60 years who received an inactivated influenza vaccine. The CDR3: CAISERNRDITDTKYF. The CDR3 region has the DNA TGTGCCATCAGTGAGCGGAACAGGGATATAACAGATACGAAGTATTTT.